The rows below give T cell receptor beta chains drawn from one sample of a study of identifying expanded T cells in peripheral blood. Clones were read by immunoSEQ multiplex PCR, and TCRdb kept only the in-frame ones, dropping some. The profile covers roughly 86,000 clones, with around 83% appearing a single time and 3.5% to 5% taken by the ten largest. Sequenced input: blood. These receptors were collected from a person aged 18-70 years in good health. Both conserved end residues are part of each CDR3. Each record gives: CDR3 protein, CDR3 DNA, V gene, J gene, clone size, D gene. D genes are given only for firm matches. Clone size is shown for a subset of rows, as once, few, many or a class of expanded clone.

CDR3: CASSLGSGGVWDTQYF
DNA: TGTGCCAGCAGCTTGGGAAGCGGGGGAGTTTGGGATACGCAGTATTTT
V: TRBV11-3
J: TRBJ2-3
size: NA
D: TRBD2

CDR3: CASSERREKLFF
DNA: TGTGCCAGCAGTGAACGTCGTGAAAAACTGTTTTTT
V: TRBV2
J: TRBJ1-4
size: NA
D: NA

CDR3: CASSSDRVYGYTF
DNA: TGTGCCAGCAGCTCGGACAGGGTCTATGGCTACACCTTC
V: TRBV6-5
J: TRBJ1-2
size: few
D: TRBD1

CDR3: CASSSVRGNSPLHF
DNA: TGTGCCAGCAGCTCCGTGCGTGGGAATTCACCCCTCCACTTT
V: TRBV9
J: TRBJ1-6
size: NA
D: NA

CDR3: CSVQSDSNQPQHF
DNA: TGCAGCGTTCAATCCGATAGCAATCAGCCCCAGCATTTT
V: TRBV29-1
J: TRBJ1-5
size: NA
D: NA

CDR3: CASSPRGPTEAFF
DNA: TGCGCCAGCAGCCCCAGGGGGCCCACTGAAGCTTTCTTT
V: TRBV5-1
J: TRBJ1-1
size: NA
D: TRBD1

CDR3: CASNGRAGERHEQFF
DNA: TGTGCCAGCAATGGCCGAGCGGGGGAAAGACATGAGCAGTTCTTC
V: TRBV7-2
J: TRBJ2-1
size: NA
D: TRBD2

CDR3: CASRKNGLGEQETQYF
DNA: TGTGCCAGTAGAAAAAACGGACTAGGGGAGCAAGAGACCCAGTACTTC
V: TRBV19
J: TRBJ2-5
size: NA
D: TRBD2

CDR3: CASSLAEAGHGYTF
DNA: TGCGCCAGCAGCTTGGCCGAGGCAGGCCATGGCTACACCTTC
V: TRBV5-1
J: TRBJ1-2
size: NA
D: NA

CDR3: CAWTPPGIETQYF
DNA: TGTGCCTGGACCCCCCCAGGTATAGAGACCCAGTACTTC
V: TRBV30
J: TRBJ2-5
size: NA
D: NA

CDR3: CASRETGLTDTQYF
DNA: TGTGCCAGTAGAGAAACGGGACTCACAGATACGCAGTATTTT
V: TRBV19
J: TRBJ2-3
size: NA
D: NA

CDR3: CASTEDRTEYRGYTF
DNA: TGTGCCAGTACGGAAGACCGTACCGAATATCGAGGCTACACCTTC
V: TRBV19
J: TRBJ1-2
size: once
D: NA

CDR3: CSVPQGASNEKLFF
DNA: TGCAGCGTTCCACAGGGCGCGAGTAATGAAAAACTGTTTTTT
V: TRBV29-1
J: TRBJ1-4
size: NA
D: NA

CDR3: CSYRHGNYGYTF
DNA: TGCAGCTATCGACACGGTAACTATGGCTACACCTTC
V: TRBV29-1
J: TRBJ1-2
size: NA
D: NA

CDR3: CASSGSRAGNTIYF
DNA: TGTGCCAGCAGCGGTTCACGCGCTGGAAACACCATATATTTT
V: TRBV6-5
J: TRBJ1-3
size: NA
D: NA

CDR3: CAWSLPGRPGGYGYTF
DNA: TGTGCCTGGAGTCTCCCGGGACGCCCGGGTGGCTATGGCTACACCTTC
V: TRBV30
J: TRBJ1-2
size: NA
D: NA

CDR3: CASSAGGGPQETQYF
DNA: TGTGCCAGCAGTGCCGGGGGAGGGCCCCAAGAGACCCAGTACTTC
V: TRBV6-1
J: TRBJ2-5
size: NA
D: TRBD2

CDR3: CASSSTAGLAAETQYF
DNA: TGTGCCAGCAGTTCAACCGCGGGACTAGCGGCGGAGACCCAGTACTTC
V: TRBV6-5
J: TRBJ2-5
size: once
D: TRBD2

CDR3: CASSIAGRPDTIYF
DNA: TGTGCCAGTAGTATAGCCGGTCGCCCGGACACCATATATTTT
V: TRBV19
J: TRBJ1-3
size: NA
D: NA

CDR3: CASSLPGYEQYF
DNA: TGTGCCAGCAGCTTACCTGGATACGAGCAGTACTTC
V: TRBV11-2
J: TRBJ2-7
size: NA
D: NA

CDR3: CASSSPGTDGLYEQYF
DNA: TGTGCCAGTAGTTCCCCCGGGACGGATGGTCTCTACGAGCAGTACTTC
V: TRBV19
J: TRBJ2-7
size: NA
D: NA

CDR3: CASSLRGGLPGTLYEQYF
DNA: TGTGCCAGCAGCTTAAGGGGGGGACTTCCGGGGACACTTTACGAGCAGTACTTC
V: TRBV7-2
J: TRBJ2-7
size: NA
D: NA

CDR3: CASSLSLGGYYNEQFF
DNA: TGTGCCAGCAGCTTGAGTCTCGGCGGGTATTACAATGAGCAGTTCTTC
V: TRBV5-8
J: TRBJ2-1
size: NA
D: NA

CDR3: CASSSGRGDYGYTF
DNA: TGTGCCAGCAGTTCAGGCAGGGGAGACTATGGCTACACCTTC
V: TRBV6-6
J: TRBJ1-2
size: NA
D: NA

CDR3: CASSATGGRHIETQYF
DNA: TGTGCCAGCAGCGCGACAGGGGGTCGGCATATAGAGACCCAGTACTTC
V: TRBV5-5
J: TRBJ2-5
size: once
D: TRBD1

CDR3: CASSPFTTGGDEQFF
DNA: TGCGCCAGCAGCCCTTTCACTACAGGGGGCGATGAGCAGTTCTTC
V: TRBV4-1
J: TRBJ2-1
size: NA
D: TRBD1

CDR3: CASSLVPTNYGYTF
DNA: TGTGCCAGCAGCTTAGTTCCAACTAACTATGGCTACACCTTC
V: TRBV7-2
J: TRBJ1-2
size: NA
D: NA

CDR3: CASSFGAVNTEAFF
DNA: TGCGCCAGCAGCTTTGGGGCCGTGAACACTGAAGCTTTCTTT
V: TRBV5-1
J: TRBJ1-1
size: NA
D: NA

CDR3: CASRLRPNSPLHF
DNA: TGTGCCAGCAGGCTACGACCGAATTCACCCCTCCACTTT
V: TRBV2
J: TRBJ1-6
size: NA
D: NA

CDR3: CASSSGQGRNEQFF
DNA: TGTGCCAGCAGTTCGGGACAGGGAAGGAATGAGCAGTTCTTC
V: TRBV9
J: TRBJ2-1
size: NA
D: TRBD1

CDR3: CASRTLGNPNEKLFF
DNA: TGTGCCAGTAGGACTCTTGGGAATCCTAATGAAAAACTGTTTTTT
V: TRBV19
J: TRBJ1-4
size: few
D: NA

CDR3: CASSIRGPYEQYF
DNA: TGTGCCAGTAGTATCAGGGGCCCATACGAGCAGTACTTC
V: TRBV19
J: TRBJ2-7
size: NA
D: NA

CDR3: CASSAKRTALEKLFF
DNA: TGTGCCAGCAGTGCGAAACGGACAGCGCTTGAGAAACTGTTTTTT
V: TRBV27
J: TRBJ1-4
size: once
D: NA

CDR3: CSVRAQRDGYTF
DNA: TGCAGCGTTCGAGCTCAAAGAGATGGCTACACCTTC
V: TRBV29-1
J: TRBJ1-2
size: NA
D: NA

CDR3: CASRRDASGANVLTF
DNA: TGTGCCAGCAGGAGGGATGCCTCTGGGGCCAACGTCCTGACTTTC
V: TRBV2
J: TRBJ2-6
size: once
D: NA